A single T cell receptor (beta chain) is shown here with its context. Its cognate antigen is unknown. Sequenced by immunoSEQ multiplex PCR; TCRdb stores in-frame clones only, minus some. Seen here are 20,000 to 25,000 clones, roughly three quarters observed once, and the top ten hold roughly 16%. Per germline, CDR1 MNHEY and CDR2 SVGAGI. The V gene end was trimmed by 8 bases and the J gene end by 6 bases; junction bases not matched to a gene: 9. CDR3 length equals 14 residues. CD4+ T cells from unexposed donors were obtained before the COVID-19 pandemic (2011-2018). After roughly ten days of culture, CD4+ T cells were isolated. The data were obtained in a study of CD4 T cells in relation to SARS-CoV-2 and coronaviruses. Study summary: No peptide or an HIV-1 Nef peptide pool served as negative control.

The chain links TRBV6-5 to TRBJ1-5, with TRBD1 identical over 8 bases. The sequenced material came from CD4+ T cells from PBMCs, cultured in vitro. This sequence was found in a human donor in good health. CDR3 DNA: TGTGCCAGCTCCAGGGGGCGAGATTTTCAGCCCCAGCATTTT. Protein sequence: CASSRGRDFQPQHF.